These 2 T cell receptor beta chains share one sample of origin, sequenced in a study of tumor-infiltrating lymphocytes in localized non-small cell lung cancer. The data were produced by immunoSEQ multiplex PCR, yet TCRdb's version contains in-frame clones alone and is incomplete. Among 11,000 to 15,000 clones listed, around 70% were seen once. The sequenced sample consisted of uninvolved lung tissue not adjacent to the tumor. The receptor set was obtained from a human donor with non-small cell lung cancer.

The CDR3 DNA is TGTGCCAGTAGCCGGGGCCCAGTGACTAGCGGGACTTCCTACGAGCAGTACTTC. Its translation is CASSRGPVTSGTSYEQYF. The rearrangement joins TRBV19 to TRBJ2-7; 11 bases are shared with TRBD2. Germline-derived CDR1 and CDR2 are LNHDA and SQIVND (reference sequence). The V gene end was trimmed by 6 bases and the J gene end by 1 base; junction bases not matched to a gene: 14. The CDR3 has 18 amino acids.

This clone ranks as medium-sized (0.01 to 0.1%). V is TRBV2 and J is TRBJ1-3; no reliable D call. The V gene's germline CDR1 is SNHLY and CDR2 FYNNEI. This CDR3 comprises 15 residues. V shed 4 bases and J shed 0 bases, with 10 bases lying between them. DNA for the CDR3: TGTGCCAGCAGTGCCTGGTACGTCTCTGGAAACACCATATATTTT. Translated, it gives CASSAWYVSGNTIYF.